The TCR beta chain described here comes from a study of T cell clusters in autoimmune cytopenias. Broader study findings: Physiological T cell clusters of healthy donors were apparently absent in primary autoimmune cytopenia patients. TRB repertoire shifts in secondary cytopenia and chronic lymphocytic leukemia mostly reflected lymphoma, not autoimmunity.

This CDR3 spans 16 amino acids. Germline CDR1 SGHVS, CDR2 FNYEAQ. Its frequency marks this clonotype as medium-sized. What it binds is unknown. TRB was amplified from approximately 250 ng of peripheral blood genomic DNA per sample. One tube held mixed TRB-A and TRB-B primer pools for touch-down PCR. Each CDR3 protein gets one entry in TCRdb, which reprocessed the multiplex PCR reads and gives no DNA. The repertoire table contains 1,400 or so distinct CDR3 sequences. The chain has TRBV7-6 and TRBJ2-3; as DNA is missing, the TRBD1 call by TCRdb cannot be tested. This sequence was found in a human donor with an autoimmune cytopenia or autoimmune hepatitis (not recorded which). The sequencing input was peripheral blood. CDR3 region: CASSSGQGSRADTQYF.